This TCR beta chain was documented in a study of glioma-infiltrating T cells after dendritic cell vaccination. The assay was immunoSEQ multiplex PCR, and TCRdb's table has in-frame clones only and misses some. The sample lists fewer than 50,000 clones; 85% were seen once. The ends lost 4 bases at V and 0 bases at J; junction bases unmatched: 3. This CDR3 has 16 amino acids. Germline V gene lookup returns CDR1 SGHVS and CDR2 FQNEAQ. This chain uses TRBV7-8 with TRBJ2-3; 11 bases match TRBD2. The specimen comprised blood, sampled before dendritic cell vaccination. The receptor was isolated from a human donor with glioblastoma. This chain's CDR3 is CASSYRTSGSTDTQYF. DNA of the CDR3: TGTGCCAGCAGCTATCGGACTAGCGGGAGCACAGATACGCAGTATTTT.